This passage covers 21 T cell receptor beta chains from one sample sequenced in a study of T cell clonality in common variable immunodeficiency. Profiled with immunoSEQ multiplex PCR; TCRdb holds only in-frame clones, not every one. The sample presents 32,000 or so clones, none singletons. Study-level points and caveats: In common variable immunodeficiency, TCR beta chains reportedly carried fewer deletions and N-nucleotide insertions.

For these receptors, no antigen is known. Material: peripheral blood mononuclear cells. The source is a human donor with common variable immunodeficiency.

This clone appeared many times. The read comes to an end 3 residues before the CDR3 does, leaving the germline J gene to fill in the end. V usage is TRBV20-1 and J usage is TRBJ2-7; D tentatively reads TRBD1 or TRBD2 (7 bases each). V dropped 0 bases and J dropped 3 bases, with 18 bases sitting between them. Germline values: CDR1 DFQATT, CDR2 SNEGSKA (reference sequence). There are 16 residues in the CDR3. CDR3 bases read: TGCAGTGCTAGAGATCCCCAGGGGGAGGGCCACTACGAG. Translated: CSARDPQGEGHYE. Given in full, the CDR3 is CSARDPQGEGHYEQYF.

Turning to this clone: The read ends 3 residues before the CDR3 terminus; that terminus is restored from the germline J gene. This chain links TRBV11-2 with TRBJ1-2; 7 nucleotides match TRBD1. V lost 5 bases and J lost 7; bases outside the gene matches: 4. There are 12 residues in the CDR3. CDR1 is SGHAT and CDR2 is FQNNGV in the germline V gene. The DNA read from the CDR3 is TGTGCCAGCAGCGATACAGGGGCTGGC. It translates to CASSDTGAG. The full-length CDR3 reads as CASSDTGAGYTF.

On this clone: Read coverage stops 3 residues before the CDR3 terminus; the germline J gene supplies the remainder. The V and J genes are TRBV11-2 and TRBJ2-2; D may match TRBD1 or TRBD2 (5 bases each). Germline V lookup: CDR1 SGHAT, CDR2 FQNNGV. The length of the CDR3 is 12 residues. Trimming shortened V by 5 bases and J by 7 bases, and 8 bases separated the two germline ends. The CDR3 region is CASSEGIGELFF. Incomplete CDR3 DNA: TGTGCCAGCAGCGAGGGGATCGGGGAG.

The sample holds a few counts of this clone. Read sequence stops 3 residues before the CDR3 end, and the germline J gene provides the missing end. The chain employs TRBV20-1 and TRBJ1-2, with 7 bases matching TRBD1. This CDR3 is built from 11 residues. In germline, CDR1 is DFQATT, CDR2 SNEGSKA (reference sequence). The CDR3 here is CSARIQGGYTF. Partial CDR3 DNA: TGCAGTGCTAGAATACAGGGGGGC.

This clone was seen many times. The CDR3 end lies 3 residues beyond the end of the read and is filled in from the germline J gene. The chain is built from TRBV19 and TRBJ1-1, with D uncertain. The V and J ends lost 7 bases and 3 bases respectively, with 15 bases between them. This CDR3 has 14 amino acids. The V gene's germline CDR1 is LNHDA and CDR2 SQIVND (reference sequence). The CDR3 here is CASTLDPRDTEAFF. CDR3 DNA, as far as it was read: TGTGCCAGTACCCTGGATCCACGGGACACTGAA.

In its sample, this clone was seen a few times. The sequence runs out 3 residues before the end of the CDR3; the remainder is reconstructed from the germline J gene. The gene calls are TRBV29-1 and TRBJ2-3, with 11 bases lining up with TRBD1. V lost 7 bases and J lost 6; bases outside the gene matches: 3. Germline CDR1 reads SQVTM; CDR2 reads ANQGSEA. The CDR3 is 12 amino acids. The CDR3: CSGGQGGDTQYF. CDR3 bases read: TGCAGCGGGGGACAGGGGGGGGATACG.

This clone was seen ten or more times. Sequencing ends 3 residues short of the CDR3 end; the germline J gene provides the rest. The genes are TRBV7-2 and TRBJ1-1; D is ambiguous. CDR1 is SGHTA and CDR2 is FQGNSA in the germline V gene. The CDR3 is 15 residues long. Trimming pared 2 bases from V and 1 base from J, leaving 11 bases between. CDR3 DNA (partial): TGTGCCAGCAGCTTACGCCTAGGAGAGAACACTGAA. It translates to CASSLRLGENTE. The CDR3 as a whole reads CASSLRLGENTEAFF.

This clone was seen at least ten times. The read ends 3 residues shy of where the CDR3 ends; the end is completed using the germline J gene. This chain joins TRBV10-3 and TRBJ2-3, with D possibly TRBD2 on 6 matching bases. CDR1 ENHRY and CDR2 SYGVKD come from the germline V gene. V was pared by 9 bases and J by 0 bases, with 19 bases between. CDR3 length: 16 residues. The CDR3 protein is CAIKAGLTSSTDTQYF. Incomplete CDR3 DNA: TGTGCCATAAAGGCGGGGCTAACCAGTAGCACAGATACG.

Regarding this clone: The CDR3 extends 3 residues past the end of the read, so its final part is completed from the germline J gene. The chain links TRBV7-2 to TRBJ2-7, with 9 bases that match TRBD1. The trim removed 5 bases at V and 2 bases at J, leaving 7 bases unmatched. The germline V gene encodes CDR1 SGHTA and CDR2 FQGNSA. This CDR3 comprises 15 residues. The part of the CDR3 DNA that was read is TGTGCCAGCAGCCCGGGACAGGGCTCGGCCTACGAG. Amino acid sequence: CASSPGQGSAYE. The whole CDR3 reads CASSPGQGSAYEQYF. Full variable domain (outside the CDR3, taken from reference TRBV7-2 and TRBJ2-7): GAGVSQSPSNKVTEKGKDVELRCDPISGHTALYWYRQSLGQGLEFLIYFQGNSAPDKSGLPSDRFSAERTGGSVSTLTIQRTQQEDSAVYLCASSPGQGSAYEQYFGPGTRLTVT.

For this clone: The read stops 3 residues short of the end of the CDR3; the missing end is completed from the germline J gene. The chain joins TRBV2 to TRBJ2-5, with D perhaps TRBD1 (6 bases). Trimming took 5 bases from V and 5 from J, leaving 18 bases between them. The V gene's germline CDR1 is SNHLY and CDR2 FYNNEI. The CDR3 is 15 amino acids. The CDR3 bases that were read are TGTGCCAGCAGTTCCCGACAGGCGGGTATGGAGACC. It is translated as CASSSRQAGMET. The complete CDR3 sequence is CASSSRQAGMETQYF.

CDR3 in amino acids: CASQDRVENSPLHF. The CDR3 DNA, read in part, is TGTGCCAGCCAGGACAGGGTTGAAAATTCACCC. The chain recombines TRBV2 with TRBJ1-6; 8 positions match TRBD1. The read terminates 3 residues before the CDR3 end, so the remaining end is supplied by the germline J gene. The CDR3 runs 14 residues. J was trimmed by 7 bases and V by 8 bases; bases with no gene match: 7. Germline V lookup: CDR1 SNHLY, CDR2 FYNNEI.

This clone was seen a handful of times. The read finishes 3 residues shy of the CDR3 end, and the germline J gene is used to complete it. The V call is TRBV19, the J call TRBJ1-2, with TRBD1 matching 11 bases. V trimming: 9 bases; J trimming: 2 bases; junction bases outside the gene matches: 5. The CDR3 sequence is 14 residues long. Germline CDR1 and CDR2: LNHDA and SQIVND (reference sequence). CDR3 amino acids: CASRRDRGNYGYTF. The sequenced CDR3 bases are TGTGCCAGCCGTCGGGACAGGGGGAACTATGGC. The full variable domain, with the rest looked up from reference TRBV19 and TRBJ1-2, is DGGITQSPKYLFRKEGQNVTLSCEQNLNHDAMYWYRQDPGQGLRLIYYSQIVNDFQKGDIAEGYSVSREKKESFPLTVTSAQKNPTAFYLCASRRDRGNYGYTFGSGTRLTVV.

With respect to this clone: Read data end 3 residues before the CDR3 end; the end is taken from the germline J gene. The rearrangement links TRBV7-2 to TRBJ1-2, with a possible D match to TRBD1 (5 bases). The CDR3 loop spans 13 amino acids. Trimming left V 5 bases short and J 2 bases short, with 9 bases between. From germline, CDR1 is SGHTA and CDR2 FQGNSA. The CDR3 loop reads CASSPDRNYGYTF. The part of the CDR3 DNA that was read is TGTGCCAGCAGCCCTGACAGAAACTATGGC.

This clone was found many times. The CDR3 end lies 3 residues beyond the end of the read and is filled in from the germline J gene. The chain recombines TRBV20-1 with TRBJ2-6; D is possibly TRBD2 (6 bases). V shed 2 bases and J shed 4 bases, with 15 bases lying between them. This CDR3 spans 16 amino acids. Germline V CDR1 and CDR2: DFQATT, SNEGSKA (reference sequence). The CDR3 loop is CSARPGTPGGANVLTF. The DNA read from the CDR3 is TGCAGTGCTAGACCTGGGACTCCCGGGGGGGCCAACGTC.

The table lists this clone with many counts. The missing CDR3 end, 3 residues past where the read stops, is filled in from the germline J gene. This chain joins TRBV2 and TRBJ1-6, with TRBD1 identical over 7 bases. The length of the CDR3 is 13 residues. The junction had 2 bases not matched to a gene; V was cut back by 7 bases and J by 5 bases. Germline V gene lookup returns CDR1 SNHLY and CDR2 FYNNEI. This CDR3 is CASTTGDNSPLHF. The part of the CDR3 DNA that was read is TGTGCCAGCACCACAGGGGATAATTCACCC.

Comment on this clone: The DNA ends 3 residues before the CDR3 does, and the rest of the CDR3 is filled in from the germline J gene. This chain uses TRBV6-1 with TRBJ2-1; 14 bases are shared with TRBD2. With 1 base clipped from V and 7 bases from J, the junction kept 6 bases outside the gene matches. CDR3 length: 17 residues. Germline CDR1 is MNHNS and CDR2 is SASEGT. Partial CDR3 DNA: TGTGCCAGCAGTGAAGATGGGACTAGCGGGGGCCGGAATGAG. Its protein product is CASSEDGTSGGRNE. The whole CDR3 region reads CASSEDGTSGGRNEQFF.

Many counts were recorded for this clone. Read coverage stops 3 residues before the CDR3 terminus; the germline J gene supplies the remainder. The chain uses TRBV5-1 and TRBJ2-2; 11 bases align to TRBD1. The CDR3 is 15 amino acids. CDR1 and CDR2 (germline): SGHRS, YFSETQ. Trimming removed 3 bases from V and 6 bases from J; junction bases left unmatched: 4. The CDR3 sequence: CASSWDRGVAGELFF. The CDR3 DNA, read in part, is TGCGCCAGCAGCTGGGACAGGGGGGTCGCCGGGGAG.

In regard to this clone: The CDR3 end lies 3 residues beyond the end of the read and is filled in from the germline J gene. The chain couples TRBV7-2 to TRBJ2-7, with no clear D. CDR1 SGHTA and CDR2 FQGNSA come from the germline V gene. The CDR3 extends over 15 amino acids. V lost 3 bases to trimming and J lost 6 bases, with 18 bases between them. Here the CDR3 reads CASSLGPQLLREQYF. The CDR3 bases that were read are TGTGCCAGCAGCTTGGGCCCTCAGCTATTGCGCGAG.

Worth noting for this clone: The CDR3 end is not reached by the read, which stops 3 residues before it; the germline J gene fills it in. The chain recombines TRBV30 with TRBJ1-2; D is uncertain. V was clipped by 6 bases and J by 0 bases, with 20 bases between them. Looked up from germline, CDR1 is GTSNPN and CDR2 is SVGIG (reference sequence). The CDR3 totals 16 residues. Partial CDR3 DNA: TGTGCCTGCCCCAGGAGGGCCGCATCAGCTAACTATGGC. Translated: CACPRRAASANYG. The whole CDR3 is CACPRRAASANYGYTF.

This clone occurred a few times. The CDR3 end falls 3 residues outside the read, so it is completed with the germline J gene. The V and J genes are TRBV6-2 or TRBV6-3 and TRBJ1-1; a possible D gene is TRBD1 (5 bases). CDR1 and CDR2 (germline): MNHEY, SVGEGT. This CDR3 is 13 amino acids long. V lost 10 bases to trimming and J lost 1 base, with 13 bases between them. The chain's CDR3 is CATQGRENTEAFF. Partial CDR3 DNA: TGTGCCACCCAGGGTAGGGAGAACACTGAA.

This clone was counted many times. With the read ending 3 residues before the CDR3 end, the germline J gene is used to fill in that end. V is TRBV29-1 and J is TRBJ1-1; weak D call: TRBD1 (5 bases). Trimming left V 6 bases short and J 5 bases short, with 13 bases between. The CDR3 covers 12 residues. CDR1 and CDR2 (germline): SQVTM, ANQGSEA. The sequenced CDR3 bases are TGCAGCGTACCTTTGGGGGGGACTGAA. Protein product: CSVPLGGTE. The whole CDR3 protein reads CSVPLGGTEAFF.